These 23 T cell receptor beta chains were all obtained from the same sample, sequenced in a study of shared clonotypes between healthy human individuals. Assay used: immunoSEQ multiplex PCR; TCRdb lists only in-frame clones, some missing. The repertoire holds fewer than 2.5 million clones, with roughly 93% as singletons. Sequenced sample: naive CD4+ T cells from PBMCs. Indicated subset: CD45RA+ positively selected. The receptors were gathered from a man aged 18 to 35 in good health. Some clones in this sample may be carry-over from other donors' samples.

The chain couples TRBV28 to TRBJ1-5, with TRBD1 matching 7 bases. The CDR3 spans 14 residues. Looked up from germline, CDR1 is MDHEN and CDR2 is SYDVKM. The V and J ends lost 6 bases and 1 base, in that order; junction bases with no gene match: 3. The CDR3 DNA reads as TGTGCCAGCAGACGACAGGGCAGCAATCAGCCCCAGCATTTT. The encoded protein is CASRRQGSNQPQHF.

This chain joins TRBV5-1 and TRBJ2-5; D remains ambiguous. V was trimmed by 1 base and J by 5 bases, leaving 12 bases between them. The CDR3 is 14 residues long. The germline V gene has CDR1 SGHRS and CDR2 YFSETQ. The CDR3, as DNA: TGCGCCAGCAGCTTGAGCCTAGACACGGAGACCCAGTACTTC. This sequence encodes CASSLSLDTETQYF.

The CDR3 coding sequence is TGTGCCAGCAGGCCCGACGGGGTGAACACTGAAGCTTTCTTT. Residues: CASRPDGVNTEAFF. The chain combines TRBV2 with TRBJ1-1, with no clear D. The germline V gene has CDR1 SNHLY and CDR2 FYNNEI. Trimming left V 6 bases short and J 0 bases short, with 11 bases between. The CDR3 is 14 residues long.

This rearrangement joins TRBV10-3 to TRBJ1-1, with D possibly being TRBD1 (5 bases). CDR3 size: 13 residues. Germline CDR1 reads ENHRY; CDR2 reads SYGVKD. Trimming removed 6 bases at V and 5 bases at J, with 13 bases between. CDR3 sequence reads: CAIRIGTSTEAFF. CDR3 coding DNA: TGTGCCATCAGGATAGGGACGAGTACTGAAGCTTTCTTT.

The chain links TRBV20-1 to TRBJ1-1; D gene unclear. CDR1 DFQATT and CDR2 SNEGSKA come from the germline V gene (reference sequence). The V end lost 6 bases, the J end lost 5 bases, and 10 bases lay between the germline ends. This CDR3 is 11 amino acids long. Written as DNA, the CDR3 is TGCAGTGCCGCCCGCCCTACTGAAGCTTTCTTT. Its protein is CSAARPTEAFF.

Note on this clone: Other DNA sequences from this sample encode an identical CDR3 as well. The CDR3: CASSLGTGRETQYF. The DNA of the CDR3 is TGCGCCAGCAGCTTGGGGACAGGCAGGGAGACCCAGTACTTC. The chain carries TRBV5-1 and TRBJ2-5; 7 bases are shared with TRBD1. This CDR3 region has 14 residues. Germline assignment: CDR1 SGHRS and CDR2 YFSETQ. V trimming: 0 bases; J trimming: 5 bases; junction bases outside the gene matches: 4.

The chain uses TRBV10-3 and TRBJ2-1; 7 bases match TRBD1. Losses at the gene ends were 3 bases for V and 5 bases for J; bases not matched to a gene: 7. CDR3 length: 15 residues. CDR1 and CDR2 from the germline V gene are ENHRY and SYGVKD. The chain's CDR3 is CAISERRTGNNEQFF. The CDR3, as DNA: TGTGCCATCAGTGAAAGAAGGACAGGAAACAATGAGCAGTTCTTC.

With regard to this clone: At one boundary the junction diverges from the germline segment, which might be a read error. The CDR3 is CAWSLGSHEQYF. The CDR3 DNA reads as TGTGCCTGGAGTTTGGGCTCCCACGAGCAGTACTTC. The chain combines TRBV30 with TRBJ2-7; unclear D gene. The CDR3 length is 12 residues. The germline gives CDR1 GTSNPN, CDR2 SVGIG (reference sequence).

This clone was seen only a few times. The gene calls are TRBV10-1 and TRBJ2-1, with TRBD2 matching over 11 bases. Germline trimming cut 2 bases from V and 12 bases from J; bases unmatched to any gene: 6. The V gene's germline CDR1 is WNHNN and CDR2 SYGVQD (reference sequence). The length of the CDR3 is 14 residues. CDR3 amino acids: CASSEASGRPPQFF. DNA for the CDR3: TGCGCCAGCAGTGAGGCTAGCGGGAGGCCTCCGCAGTTCTTC.

The genes are TRBV28 and TRBJ2-7; D remains ambiguous. Deletions cut 6 bases from V and 10 bases from J, with 19 bases between. This CDR3 has 13 residues. CDR1 MDHEN and CDR2 SYDVKM come from the germline V gene. This chain's CDR3 is CASSPMGLNGQYF. The CDR3 DNA reads as TGTGCCAGCAGCCCTATGGGCCTGAACGGACAGTACTTC.

The V and J genes are TRBV5-1 and TRBJ2-1; D is ambiguous. Germline assignment: CDR1 SGHRS and CDR2 YFSETQ. Between the trimmed V and J ends, which lost 1 base and 3 bases, there was a span of 11 bases. The CDR3 totals 15 residues. CDR3 protein: CASSLIRAVYNEQFF. CDR3 nucleotide sequence: TGCGCCAGCAGCTTGATTCGGGCGGTCTACAATGAGCAGTTCTTC.

This clone occurred once. The V call is TRBV5-1, the J call TRBJ1-1; tentative D call: TRBD1 (6 bases). Germline V gene lookup returns CDR1 SGHRS and CDR2 YFSETQ. V was shortened by 0 bases and J by 5 bases, with 14 bases between the two germline ends. CDR3 size: 15 residues. CDR3 bases: TGCGCCAGCAGCTTGGAAGGGGGGCGAGGGACTGAAGCTTTCTTT. Residues: CASSLEGGRGTEAFF.

The rearrangement links TRBV7-8 to TRBJ2-5; 8 bases map to TRBD1. The trim removed 5 bases at V and 1 base at J, leaving 6 bases unmatched. The CDR3 is made up of 15 amino acids. The germline CDR1 and CDR2 sequences are SGHVS and FQNEAQ. The CDR3 region has the DNA TGTGCCAGCAGCCAGGGGGACAGGACCCAAGAGACCCAGTACTTC. This gives the protein CASSQGDRTQETQYF.

As regards this clone: The sample holds other DNA sequences that translate to the same CDR3. V usage is TRBV28 and J usage is TRBJ1-2; D gene uncertain. The CDR3 consists of 13 residues. The germline V gene has CDR1 MDHEN and CDR2 SYDVKM. V was shortened by 1 base and J by 3 bases, with 6 bases between the two germline ends. CDR3 protein: CASSLSTDYGYTF. The CDR3 region has the DNA TGTGCCAGCAGTTTATCAACAGACTATGGCTACACCTTC.

This clone has just one count. This chain links TRBV5-8 with TRBJ1-3, with D possibly matching TRBD1 (6 bases). The germline gives CDR1 SGHTS, CDR2 YDEGEE. The CDR3 has 16 residues. Trimming shortened V by 0 bases and J by 7 bases, and 17 bases separated the two germline ends. CDR3 nucleotide sequence: TGTGCCAGCAGCTTGGTCGGGGGCAACCTGGGGAACACCATATATTTT. Protein product: CASSLVGGNLGNTIYF.

V usage is TRBV25-1 and J usage is TRBJ2-2; 9 nucleotides agree with TRBD1. This CDR3 has 17 amino acids. Germline V CDR1 and CDR2: MGHDK, SYGVNS. The V and J ends lost 5 bases and 1 base, in that order; junction bases with no gene match: 8. The CDR3 sequence is CASSQLPGQGNTGELFF. CDR3 coding DNA: TGTGCCAGCAGTCAACTTCCGGGACAGGGGAACACCGGGGAGCTGTTTTTT.

CDR3 in amino acids: CASRRGRTSGTYEQYF. The DNA of the CDR3 is TGTGCCAGCAGACGGGGCCGGACTAGCGGTACCTACGAGCAGTACTTC. This chain joins TRBV6-6 and TRBJ2-7; TRBD2 agrees at 10 bases. Germline assignment: CDR1 MNHNY and CDR2 SVGAGI (reference sequence). Losses at the gene ends were 6 bases for V and 2 bases for J; bases not matched to a gene: 10. The CDR3 is 16 residues long.

The V call is TRBV6-5, the J call TRBJ2-7, with D uncertain. Per germline, CDR1 MNHEY and CDR2 SVGAGI. The CDR3 length is 13 residues. Trimming pared 4 bases from V and 6 bases from J, leaving 13 bases between. CDR3 DNA sequence: TGTGCCAGCAGTTCCAGGAGCCTCAGCGAGCAGTACTTC. Amino acid sequence: CASSSRSLSEQYF.

The chain couples TRBV5-6 to TRBJ1-1; D remains unclear. V was clipped by 4 bases and J by 1 base, with 14 bases between them. The CDR3 contains 15 residues. CDR1 is SGHDT, CDR2 YYEEEE, per germline. CDR3 protein: CASSRRTLKNTEAFF. As DNA, the CDR3 is TGTGCCAGCAGCCGTCGGACCCTGAAGAACACTGAAGCTTTCTTT.

The genes are TRBV6-6 and TRBJ1-1, with 8 bases fitting TRBD1. V shed 0 bases, J shed 1 base, and the junction held 1 base outside the gene matches. The CDR3 totals 15 residues. In germline, CDR1 is MNHNY, CDR2 SVGAGI (reference sequence). This CDR3 is CASSYSTGANTEAFF. The CDR3 DNA is TGTGCCAGCAGTTACTCGACAGGGGCGAACACTGAAGCTTTCTTT.

Only a few counts were recorded for this clone. CDR3 protein: CASRPYPIQYF. CDR3 nucleotide sequence: TGTGCCAGCAGGCCCTACCCCATTCAGTACTTC. This rearrangement joins TRBV27 to TRBJ2-4; D unresolved. There are 11 residues in the CDR3. Trimming took off 6 bases at V and 9 bases at J, with 9 bases between the two ends. In germline, CDR1 is MNHEY, CDR2 SMNVEV (reference sequence).

CDR3: CAWSVLVKNEKLFF. The DNA of the CDR3 is TGTGCCTGGAGTGTACTGGTCAAGAATGAAAAACTGTTTTTT. This rearrangement joins TRBV30 to TRBJ1-4, with no clear D. Germline assignment: CDR1 GTSNPN and CDR2 SVGIG (reference sequence). V was shortened by 0 bases and J by 5 bases, with 10 bases between the two germline ends. This CDR3 region has 14 residues. Drawing the rest from reference TRBV30 and TRBJ1-4, the complete variable domain is SQTIHQWPATLVQPVGSPLSLECTVEGTSNPNLYWYRQAAGRGLQLLFYSVGIGQISSEVPQNLSASRPQDRQFILSSKKLLLSDSGFYLCAWSVLVKNEKLFFGSGTQLSVL.

This chain connects TRBV15 to TRBJ2-5; 15 positions agree with TRBD2. This CDR3 has 18 amino acids. CDR1 is LNHNV and CDR2 is YYDKDF in the germline V gene (reference sequence). V lost 3 bases to trimming and J lost 4 bases; unmatched junction nucleotides: 9. The CDR3 coding sequence is TGTGCCACCAGCAGCCCAGGGACTAGCGGGAGGAGTGGAGAGACCCAGTACTTC. The encoded protein is CATSSPGTSGRSGETQYF.